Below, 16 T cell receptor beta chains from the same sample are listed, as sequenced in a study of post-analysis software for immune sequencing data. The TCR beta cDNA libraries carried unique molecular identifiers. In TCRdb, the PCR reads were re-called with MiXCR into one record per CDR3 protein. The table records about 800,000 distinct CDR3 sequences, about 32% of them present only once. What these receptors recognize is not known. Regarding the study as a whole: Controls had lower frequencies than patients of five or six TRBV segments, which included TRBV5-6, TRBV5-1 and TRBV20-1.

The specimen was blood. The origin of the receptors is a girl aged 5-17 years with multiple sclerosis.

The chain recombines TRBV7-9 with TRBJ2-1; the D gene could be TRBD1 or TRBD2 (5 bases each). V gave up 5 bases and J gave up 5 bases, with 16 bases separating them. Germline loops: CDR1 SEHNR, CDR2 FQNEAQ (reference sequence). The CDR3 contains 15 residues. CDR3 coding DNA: TGTGCCAGCAGCCCCGGGACCCTACTCCACAATGAGCAGTTCTTC. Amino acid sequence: CASSPGTLLHNEQFF.

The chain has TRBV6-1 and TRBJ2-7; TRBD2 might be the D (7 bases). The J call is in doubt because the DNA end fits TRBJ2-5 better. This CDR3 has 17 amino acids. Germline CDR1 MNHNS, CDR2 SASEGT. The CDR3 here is CASTSAGADLTQETQYF. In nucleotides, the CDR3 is TGTGCCAGCACGTCTGCGGGGGCAGACCTTACCCAAGAGACCCAGTACTTC.

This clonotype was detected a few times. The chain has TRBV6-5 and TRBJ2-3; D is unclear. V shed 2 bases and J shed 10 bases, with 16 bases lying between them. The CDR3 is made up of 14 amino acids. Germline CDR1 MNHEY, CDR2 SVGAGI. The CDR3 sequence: CASSYDGPDLAQYF. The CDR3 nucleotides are TGTGCCAGCAGTTACGACGGCCCAGATTTGGCGCAGTATTTT.

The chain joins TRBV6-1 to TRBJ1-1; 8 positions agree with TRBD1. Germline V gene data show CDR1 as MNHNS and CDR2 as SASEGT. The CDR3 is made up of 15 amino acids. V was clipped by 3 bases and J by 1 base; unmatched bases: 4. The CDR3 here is CASSDRGRGNTEAFF. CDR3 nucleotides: TGTGCCAGCAGTGACAGGGGGCGCGGGAACACTGAAGCTTTCTTT.

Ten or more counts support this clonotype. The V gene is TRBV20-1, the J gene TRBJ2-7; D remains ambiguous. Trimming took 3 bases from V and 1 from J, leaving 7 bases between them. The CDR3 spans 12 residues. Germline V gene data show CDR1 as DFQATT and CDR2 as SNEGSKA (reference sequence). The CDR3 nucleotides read TGCAGTGCTAGGAGGTCTTCCTACGAGCAGTACTTC. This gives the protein CSARRSSYEQYF.

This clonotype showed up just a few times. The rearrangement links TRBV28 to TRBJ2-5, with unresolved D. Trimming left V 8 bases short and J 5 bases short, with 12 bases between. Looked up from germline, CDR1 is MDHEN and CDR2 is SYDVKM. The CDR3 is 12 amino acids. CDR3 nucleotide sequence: TGTGCCAGCGGCAACCCTAAGGAGACCCAGTACTTC. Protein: CASGNPKETQYF.

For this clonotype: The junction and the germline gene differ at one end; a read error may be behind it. The CDR3: CASSPRQGTTSTDAQYF. In DNA form, the CDR3 reads TGTGCCAGCAGTCCCAGACAGGGGACAACTAGCACAGATGCGCAGTATTTT. The chain combines TRBV12-3 or TRBV12-4 with TRBJ2-3, with TRBD1 identical over 8 bases. The length of the CDR3 is 17 residues.

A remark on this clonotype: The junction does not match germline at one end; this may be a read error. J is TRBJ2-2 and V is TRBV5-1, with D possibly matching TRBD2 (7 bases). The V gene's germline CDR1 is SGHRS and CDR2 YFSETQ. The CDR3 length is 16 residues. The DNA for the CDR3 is TGCGCCAGCAGCATCGTCGGGGGGCGCAGGACCGGGGAGCGGTTTTTT. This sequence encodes CASSIVGGRRTGERFF.

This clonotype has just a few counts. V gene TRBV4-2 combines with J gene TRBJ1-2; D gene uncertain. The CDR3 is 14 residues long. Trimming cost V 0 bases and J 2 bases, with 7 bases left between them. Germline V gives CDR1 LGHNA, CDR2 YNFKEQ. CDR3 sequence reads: CASSQELANYGYTF. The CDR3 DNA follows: TGTGCCAGCAGCCAAGAGCTTGCAAACTATGGCTACACCTTC.

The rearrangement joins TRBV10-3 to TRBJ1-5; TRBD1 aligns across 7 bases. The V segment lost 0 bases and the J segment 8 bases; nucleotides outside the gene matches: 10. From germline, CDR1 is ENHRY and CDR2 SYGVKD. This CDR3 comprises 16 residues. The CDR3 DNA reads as TGTGCCATCAGTGAGTCAAGAGGACAGGCCGGCGAGCCCCAGCATTTT. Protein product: CAISESRGQAGEPQHF.

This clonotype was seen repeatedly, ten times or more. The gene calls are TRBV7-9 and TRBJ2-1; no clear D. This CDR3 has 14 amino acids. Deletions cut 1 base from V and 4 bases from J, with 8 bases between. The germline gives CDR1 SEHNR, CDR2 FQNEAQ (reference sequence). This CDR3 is CASSLGSEYNEQFF. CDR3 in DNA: TGTGCCAGCAGCTTAGGATCGGAGTACAATGAGCAGTTCTTC.

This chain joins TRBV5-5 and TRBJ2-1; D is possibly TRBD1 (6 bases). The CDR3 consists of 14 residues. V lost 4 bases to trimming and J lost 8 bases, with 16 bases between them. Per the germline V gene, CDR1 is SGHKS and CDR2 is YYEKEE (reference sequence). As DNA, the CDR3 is TGTGCCAGCAGCGGGGGCTTCGGTAGGGATGAGCAGTTCTTC. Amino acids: CASSGGFGRDEQFF.

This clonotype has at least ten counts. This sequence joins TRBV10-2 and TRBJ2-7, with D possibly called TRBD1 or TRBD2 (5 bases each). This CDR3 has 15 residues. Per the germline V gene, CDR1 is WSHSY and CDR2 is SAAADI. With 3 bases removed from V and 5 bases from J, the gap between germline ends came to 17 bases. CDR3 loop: CASSEARGAPNEQYF. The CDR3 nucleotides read TGCGCCAGCAGTGAAGCCCGAGGGGCGCCTAACGAGCAGTACTTC.

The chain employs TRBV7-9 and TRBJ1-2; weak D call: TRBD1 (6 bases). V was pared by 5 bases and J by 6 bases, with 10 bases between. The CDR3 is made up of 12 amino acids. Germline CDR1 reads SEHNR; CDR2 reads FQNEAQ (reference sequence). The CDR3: CASSPPGDGYTF. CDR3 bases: TGTGCCAGCAGCCCCCCAGGGGATGGCTACACCTTC.

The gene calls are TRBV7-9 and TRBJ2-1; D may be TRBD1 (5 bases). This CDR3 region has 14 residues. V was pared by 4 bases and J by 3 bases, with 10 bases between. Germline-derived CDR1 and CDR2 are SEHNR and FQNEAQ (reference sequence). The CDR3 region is CASSSPDSYNEQFF. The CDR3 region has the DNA TGTGCCAGCAGCTCGCCTGACAGCTACAATGAGCAGTTCTTC.

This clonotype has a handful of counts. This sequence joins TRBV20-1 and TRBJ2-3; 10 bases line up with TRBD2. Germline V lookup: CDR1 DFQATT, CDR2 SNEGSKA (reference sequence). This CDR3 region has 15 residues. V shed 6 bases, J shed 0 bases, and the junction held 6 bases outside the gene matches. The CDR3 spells CSASSGRASTDTQYF. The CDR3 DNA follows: TGCAGTGCCTCAAGCGGGAGGGCCAGCACAGATACGCAGTATTTT.